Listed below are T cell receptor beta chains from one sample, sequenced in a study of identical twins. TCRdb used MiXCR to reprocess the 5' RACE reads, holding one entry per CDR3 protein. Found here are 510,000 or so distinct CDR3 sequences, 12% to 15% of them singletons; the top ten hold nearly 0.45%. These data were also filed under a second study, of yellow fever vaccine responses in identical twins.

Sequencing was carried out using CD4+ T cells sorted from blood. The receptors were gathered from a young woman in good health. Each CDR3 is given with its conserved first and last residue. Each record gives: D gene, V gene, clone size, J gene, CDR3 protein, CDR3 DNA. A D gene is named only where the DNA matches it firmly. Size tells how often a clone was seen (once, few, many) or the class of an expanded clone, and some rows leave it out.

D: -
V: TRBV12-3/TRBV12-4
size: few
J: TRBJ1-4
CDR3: CASSRTRSTNEKLFF
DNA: TGTGCCAGCAGTCGGACACGTTCAACTAATGAAAAACTGTTTTTT

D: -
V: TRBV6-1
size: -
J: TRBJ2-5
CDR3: CASSGIFQETQYF
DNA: TGTGCCAGCAGCGGTATTTTCCAAGAGACCCAGTACTTC

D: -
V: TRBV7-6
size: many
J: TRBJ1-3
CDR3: CASSLEWREGNTIYF
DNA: TGTGCCAGCAGCTTAGAGTGGAGGGAAGGAAACACCATATATTTT

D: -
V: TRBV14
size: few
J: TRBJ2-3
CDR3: CASSQDHLGATGTDTQYF
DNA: TGTGCCAGCAGCCAAGATCATCTTGGGGCCACGGGCACAGATACGCAGTATTTT

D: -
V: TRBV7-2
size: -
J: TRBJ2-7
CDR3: CAIRDLLQEQYF
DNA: TGTGCCATTCGGGACCTACTTCAGGAGCAGTACTTC

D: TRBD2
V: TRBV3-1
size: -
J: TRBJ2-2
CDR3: CASSYLAGTGELFF
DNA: TGTGCCAGCAGCTACCTAGCGGGGACCGGGGAGCTGTTTTTT

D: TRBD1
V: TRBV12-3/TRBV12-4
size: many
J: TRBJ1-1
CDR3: CASSRTGNTEAFF
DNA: TGTGCCAGCAGCCGGACAGGGAACACTGAAGCTTTCTTT

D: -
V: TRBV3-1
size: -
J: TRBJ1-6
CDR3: CASRAGLGASPLHF
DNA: TGTGCCAGCAGAGCCGGGCTCGGCGCTTCACCCCTCCACTTT

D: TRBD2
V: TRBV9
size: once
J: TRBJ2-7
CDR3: CASSVAGLAQPVNYEQYF
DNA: TGTGCCAGCAGCGTAGCGGGACTAGCCCAGCCCGTGAACTACGAGCAGTACTTC

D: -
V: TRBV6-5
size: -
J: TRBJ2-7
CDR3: CASSFGTHLYEQYF
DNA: TGTGCCAGCAGTTTCGGGACACACCTCTACGAGCAGTACTTC

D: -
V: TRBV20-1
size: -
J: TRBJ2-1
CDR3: CSASSRQGMYNEQFF
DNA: TGCAGTGCTAGTTCTCGTCAGGGCATGTACAATGAGCAGTTCTTC

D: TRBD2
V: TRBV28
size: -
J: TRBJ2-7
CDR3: CASSLLVAGYHYEQYF
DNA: TGTGCCAGCAGTTTGTTGGTAGCGGGGTACCACTACGAGCAGTACTTC

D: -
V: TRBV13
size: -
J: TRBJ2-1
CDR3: CASSLGLGRVEQFF
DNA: TGTGCCAGCAGCTTAGGACTAGGAAGGGTTGAGCAGTTCTTC

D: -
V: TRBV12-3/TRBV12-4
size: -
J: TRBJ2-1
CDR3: CASSPLPRSMLDEQFF
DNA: TGTGCCAGCAGTCCGCTGCCAAGATCAATGTTGGATGAGCAGTTCTTC

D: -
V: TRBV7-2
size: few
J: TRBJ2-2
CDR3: CASSRDSTNTGELFF
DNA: TGTGCCAGCAGCCGCGACTCGACGAACACCGGGGAGCTGTTTTTT

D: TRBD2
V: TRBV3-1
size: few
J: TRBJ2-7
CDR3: CASSPSGEVSEQYF
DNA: TGTGCCAGCAGCCCTAGCGGAGAAGTATCCGAGCAGTACTTC

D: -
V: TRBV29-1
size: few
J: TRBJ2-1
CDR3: CSGGGGAGDLNEQFF
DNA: TGCAGCGGCGGCGGCGGGGCAGGGGATTTGAATGAGCAGTTCTTC

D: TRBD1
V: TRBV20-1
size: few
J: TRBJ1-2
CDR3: CSAREPGTGLYGYTF
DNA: TGCAGTGCTAGGGAACCCGGGACAGGACTCTATGGCTACACCTTC

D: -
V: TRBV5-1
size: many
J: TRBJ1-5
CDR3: CASSLESNQPQHF
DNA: TGTGCCAGCAGCTTAGAGAGCAATCAGCCCCAGCATTTT

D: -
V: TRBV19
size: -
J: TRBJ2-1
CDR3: CASSKVREFSYNEQFF
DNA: TGTGCCAGTAGTAAAGTCAGGGAATTCTCCTACAATGAGCAGTTCTTC

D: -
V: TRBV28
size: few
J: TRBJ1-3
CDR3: CASSLQGQLNTIYF
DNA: TGTGCCAGCAGCCTACAGGGACAACTAAACACCATATATTTT

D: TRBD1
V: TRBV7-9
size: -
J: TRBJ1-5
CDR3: CARVSGDRGPHQPQHF
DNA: TGTGCCAGGGTCAGTGGTGACAGGGGGCCACATCAGCCCCAGCATTTT

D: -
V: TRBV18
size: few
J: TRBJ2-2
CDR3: CASSPTTNVLTGELFF
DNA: TGTGCCAGCTCACCAACGACAAACGTGCTCACCGGGGAGCTGTTTTTT

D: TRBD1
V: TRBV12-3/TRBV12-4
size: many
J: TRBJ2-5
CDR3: CASSLGGTVETQYF
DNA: TGTGCCAGCAGTTTAGGAGGGACAGTTGAGACCCAGTACTTC

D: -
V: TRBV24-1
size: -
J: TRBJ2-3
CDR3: CATSGSQGTDTQYF
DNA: TGTGCCACCAGTGGCTCCCAGGGCACAGATACGCAGTATTTT

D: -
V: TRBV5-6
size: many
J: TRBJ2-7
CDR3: CASSFYTTGEQYF
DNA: TGTGCCAGCAGCTTTTACACTACGGGCGAGCAGTACTTC

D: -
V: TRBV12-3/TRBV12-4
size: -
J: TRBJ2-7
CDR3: CASRKRTEAYEQYF
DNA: TGTGCCAGCAGAAAAAGGACAGAGGCCTACGAGCAGTACTTC

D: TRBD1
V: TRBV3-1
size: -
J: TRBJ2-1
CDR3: CASSLGTGVGNEQFF
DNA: TGTGCCAGCAGCCTGGGGACAGGGGTTGGCAATGAGCAGTTCTTC

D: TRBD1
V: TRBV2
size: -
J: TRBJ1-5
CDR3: CASSPGGNNQPQHF
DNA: TGTGCCAGCAGCCCAGGGGGGAACAATCAGCCCCAGCATTTT

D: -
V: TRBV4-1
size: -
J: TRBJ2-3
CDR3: CASSQDRAPSTDTQYF
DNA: TGCGCCAGCAGCCAAGACCGAGCACCAAGTACAGATACGCAGTATTTT

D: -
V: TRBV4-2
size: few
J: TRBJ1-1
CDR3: CASSQDQGLNTEAFF
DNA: TGTGCCAGCAGCCAAGATCAGGGATTGAACACTGAAGCTTTCTTT

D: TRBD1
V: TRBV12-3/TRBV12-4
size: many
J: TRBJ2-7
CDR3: CASSNRDRAYEQYF
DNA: TGTGCCAGCAGTAACCGGGACAGGGCTTACGAGCAGTACTTC

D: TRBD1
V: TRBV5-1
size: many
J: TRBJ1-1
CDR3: CASRQGDTEAFF
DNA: TGCGCCAGCAGACAGGGGGACACTGAAGCTTTCTTT

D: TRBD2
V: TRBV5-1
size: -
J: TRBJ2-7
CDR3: CASRNRGLGAYEQYF
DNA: TGCGCCAGCAGGAACAGAGGACTAGGGGCCTACGAGCAGTACTTC

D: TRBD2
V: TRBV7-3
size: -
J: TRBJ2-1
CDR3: CASSYLSGSGNEQFF
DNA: TGTGCCAGCAGCTACCTTAGCGGGAGTGGGAATGAGCAGTTCTTC

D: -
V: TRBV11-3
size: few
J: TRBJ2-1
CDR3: CASSLGGSGGYNEQFF
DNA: TGTGCCAGCAGCTTAGGTGGGAGTGGGGGCTACAATGAGCAGTTCTTC

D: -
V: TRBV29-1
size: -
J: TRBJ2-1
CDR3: CSVGSLASSYNEQFF
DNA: TGCAGCGTTGGGTCTTTAGCAAGCTCCTACAATGAGCAGTTCTTC

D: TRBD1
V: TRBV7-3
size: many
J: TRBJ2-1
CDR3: CASSSGGAGGNEQFF
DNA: TGTGCCAGCAGCTCAGGGGGCGCAGGTGGGAATGAGCAGTTCTTC

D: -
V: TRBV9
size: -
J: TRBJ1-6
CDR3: CASSVVGGPGSPLHF
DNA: TGTGCCAGCAGCGTAGTAGGGGGTCCAGGTTCACCCCTCCACTTT

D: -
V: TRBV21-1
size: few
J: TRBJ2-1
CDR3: CASKPSYNEQFF
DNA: TGTGCCAGCAAGCCGTCCTACAATGAGCAGTTCTTC

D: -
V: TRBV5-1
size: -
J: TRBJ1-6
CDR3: CASFRIFSSYNSPLHF
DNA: TGCGCCAGCTTCCGGATATTTAGCTCCTATAATTCACCCCTCCACTTT

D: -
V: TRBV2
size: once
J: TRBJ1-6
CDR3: CASLRAVPRSYNSPLHF
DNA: TGTGCCAGCCTCAGGGCAGTGCCCCGCTCCTATAATTCACCCCTCCACTTT

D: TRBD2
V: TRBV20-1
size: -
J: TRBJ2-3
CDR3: CSASGREKDTQYF
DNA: TGCAGTGCTAGCGGGAGGGAGAAAGATACGCAGTATTTT

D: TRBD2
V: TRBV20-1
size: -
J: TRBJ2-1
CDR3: CSALGLAEIYNEQFF
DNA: TGCAGTGCCCTGGGACTAGCGGAGATCTACAATGAGCAGTTCTTC

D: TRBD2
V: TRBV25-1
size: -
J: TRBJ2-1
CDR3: CASSVGGASYEQFF
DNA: TGTGCCAGCAGTGTCGGGGGGGCCTCGTATGAGCAGTTCTTC

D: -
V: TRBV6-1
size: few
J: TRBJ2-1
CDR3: CASSLRDSPYNEQFF
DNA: TGTGCCAGCAGCCTCCGGGACTCTCCCTACAATGAGCAGTTCTTC

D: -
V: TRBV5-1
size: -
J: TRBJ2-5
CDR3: CASSLEASRETQYF
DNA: TGCGCCAGCAGCTTGGAAGCTAGTCGAGAGACCCAGTACTTC

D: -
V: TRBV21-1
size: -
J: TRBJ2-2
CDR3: CASSGRPGQAGAGELFF
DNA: TGTGCCAGCAGCGGTCGACCGGGACAGGCGGGGGCCGGGGAGCTGTTTTTT

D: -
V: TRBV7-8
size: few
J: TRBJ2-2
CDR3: CASSSSIGRDTGELFF
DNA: TGTGCCAGCAGCTCCAGTATCGGGCGGGATACCGGGGAGCTGTTTTTT

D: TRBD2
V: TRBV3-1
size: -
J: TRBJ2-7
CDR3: CASRDTGTSDYEQYF
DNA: TGTGCCAGCAGAGACACCGGGACTAGCGACTACGAGCAGTACTTC

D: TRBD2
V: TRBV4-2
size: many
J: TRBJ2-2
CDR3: CASSWPSGGMNTGELFF
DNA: TGTGCCAGCAGCTGGCCTAGCGGGGGGATGAACACCGGGGAGCTGTTTTTT

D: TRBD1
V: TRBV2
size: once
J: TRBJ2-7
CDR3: CASRREQGSYEQYF
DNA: TGTGCCAGCAGAAGGGAACAGGGGAGCTACGAGCAGTACTTC

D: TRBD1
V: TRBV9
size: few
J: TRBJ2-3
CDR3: CASSAQGQGVDTQYF
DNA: TGTGCCAGCAGCGCCCAAGGACAGGGCGTAGATACGCAGTATTTT

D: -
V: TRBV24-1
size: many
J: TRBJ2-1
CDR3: CATSQGPLSYNEQFF
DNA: TGTGCCACCAGTCAGGGCCCACTCTCCTACAATGAGCAGTTCTTC